This TCR beta chain was captured in a study of long-term antiretroviral therapy in people with HIV (dated by TCRdb to between 2021 and 2022). For context, the study as a whole: The earliest samples were collected roughly a decade before the 2015 WHO recommendation for immediate ART, at a time when ART was usually postponed until CD4 counts fell. About 40% of the roughly 30 participants with HIV were female. No cross-contamination during QIAcube processing was seen in test extractions of a monoclonal T-cell line run alongside about 33 polyclonal samples. This retrospective serial study examined whether starting ART and sustained HIV suppression were associated with changes in the composition and diversity of the TRB repertoire in peripheral blood. The cohort contributed about 180 cryopreserved PBMC samples from a few dozen adults with confirmed HIV infection, collected serially over a mean of about six years (range 1-12). The investigation overall reported the following: Unsorted PBMC were profiled instead of sorted CD4+ and CD8+ T cells because pre-ART samples had limited cell numbers. A significant increase in TRB diversity was found to be associated with ART initiation, although TRB diversity was observed to remain significantly below that of transplant donor controls even after long-term ART. No data were available on ART adherence, viral resistance or therapy changes, limiting inferences about post-ART repertoire changes. Limited PBMC availability meant only the TCR beta chain was sequenced, without alpha chain pairing. Expanded TRB clones identified before ART initiation dominated the repertoire at all time points, although this dominance fluctuated and declined in many PLHIV after ART. Compared with controls, HIV repertoires had narrower CDR3 length ranges, and the network structure pointed to an antigen-experienced repertoire that shifted only slightly toward naive after ART. Samples dated from the mid-2000s to the late 2010s, and the ART regimens used may be less effective than current ones.

To be included, a participant needed at least one PBMC sample from before ART initiation plus at least two post-ART samples. Every participant with HIV received treatment in the United States of America. Before DNA extraction, cryopreserved samples of roughly 0.9-11 million PBMC were thawed and then washed. At the time of the earliest PBMC sample, participants with HIV were aged between roughly 20 and 60 years. PBMC samples were contributed by each participant from 1-4 timepoints before ART initiation and 2-8 timepoints after ART initiation, with a median of 7 samples. Serial HIV viral load, CD4+ T-cell count, ART history and demographic data were obtained for every participant. Genomic DNA was extracted from unsorted PBMC with a Qiagen kit on a QIAcube, with processing performed in batches of 12 samples. The immunoSEQ hsTCRB v3.0 assay was used at survey level resolution to sequence the TRB variable region. The targeted TRB sequencing depth was roughly 40,000-55,000 T-cell genomes per sample. Pooled TRB libraries were sequenced on an Illumina MiSeq with a v3 150-cycle kit. For the original study's pipeline: Repertoire analysis was performed in R inside a reproducible Nextflow workflow that covered QC, data transformation and analysis. LymphoSeq2, an R package for AIRR-Seq data exploration, was used to implement custom analyses. A handful of samples that yielded fewer than 5000 total TRB sequences were excluded, so that more than 150 HIV repertoires were analyzed. Of the 188 retained HIV repertoires, 59 were collected before and 120 to 140 after ART initiation. Repertoires were downsampled to 5000 TRB nucleotide sequences, with summary statistics averaged over 100 downsampling iterations. The analysis kept only TRB sequences whose CDR3 regions were at least seven amino acids long. A Shannon entropy-derived clonality score and the Gini coefficient were used to measure diversity. In the repertoire networks, any two of the top 5000 CDR3 amino acid sequences were linked whenever the two sequences differed by an edit distance of one. For TRB CDR3 amino acid sequences, antigen specificity groups and MHC restriction were predicted with GLIPH2. Known CMV, EBV, HIV or tissue antigen associations were flagged by matching CDR3 amino acid sequences against VDJdb and McPAS-TCR. Pre-ART, post-ART and control groups were compared with Wilcoxon signed-rank tests and Holm-Bonferroni correction. TCRdb carries this immuneACCESS record with in-frame sequences only. Its versions omit some clonotypes, under half of them owing to an unresolved V gene in the studies checked, with the rest unexplained. That table furnishes V, J and clone size, whereas the DNA furnished D and trimming. Counted in this sample were about 39,000 clones; around 83% of them appeared once. Of the sample, 5.7% falls within the top ten clones.

This clone was observed once. The clone's antigen remains unknown. Base qualities are not at hand, and no much larger clone is one base apart. The clonotype originates from a woman between 50 and 59 years old with HIV. This specimen was unsorted PBMCs, taken 3.1 years after starting antiretroviral therapy.

Read as DNA, the sequence is TGTGCCAGCAGCTTAGCGCGATCTAGGGTCGAGCAGTACTTC. Its protein reads: CASSLARSRVEQYF. This chain joins TRBV7-2 to TRBJ2-7; no D gene is confidently identified. The CDR3 runs 14 residues from the cysteine to the phenylalanine. Only CDR3 DNA is held: 42 bases, read in frame from base 1. V lost 0 bases and J lost 6 bases; the stretch between them is 12 bases long. The germline V gene provides CDR1 SGHTA and CDR2 FQGNSA.